This entry lists 17 T cell receptor beta chains sequenced from one sample in a study of blood T cell repertoires in COVID-19. This table comes from immunoSEQ multiplex PCR, and its TCRdb copy is limited to in-frame clones, with some not included. Of 220,000 or so clones in the sample, more than 70% were seen once. Sequencing was performed on PBMCs or T cells enriched from blood (not recorded which). The receptor set was obtained from a woman aged 45 to 65 who had recovered from COVID-19.

J is TRBJ2-3 and V is TRBV28; 16 bases match TRBD2. The length of the CDR3 is 18 residues. Germline loops: CDR1 MDHEN, CDR2 SYDVKM. The V and J ends lost 2 bases and 3 bases, in that order; junction bases with no gene match: 5. CDR3 sequence reads: CASSLGTSGRVETDTQYF. In DNA form, the CDR3 reads TGTGCCAGCAGTTTAGGGACTAGCGGGAGGGTAGAGACAGATACGCAGTATTTT.

This rearrangement joins TRBV5-4 to TRBJ1-2, with D possibly TRBD1 on 6 matching bases. This CDR3 is built from 15 residues. CDR1 and CDR2 (germline): SGHNT, YYREEE (reference sequence). Trimming left V 0 bases short and J 2 bases short, with 11 bases between. CDR3 bases: TGTGCCAGCAGCTTGGGGGTCCAGGGGAACTATGGCTACACCTTC. It translates to CASSLGVQGNYGYTF. Full variable domain (missing parts from reference TRBV5-4 and TRBJ1-2): ETGVTQSPTHLIKTRGQQVTLRCSSQSGHNTVSWYQQALGQGPQFIFQYYREEENGRGNFPPRFSGLQFPNYSSELNVNALELDDSALYLCASSLGVQGNYGYTFGSGTRLTVV.

This rearrangement joins TRBV28 to TRBJ1-3; D is possibly TRBD1 (5 bases). Germline loops: CDR1 MDHEN, CDR2 SYDVKM. The CDR3 totals 15 residues. V was trimmed by 4 bases and J by 1 base, leaving 11 bases between them. CDR3 in DNA: TGTGCCAGCAGTTCCCCGGGGGGGTCTGGAAACACCATATATTTT. As protein: CASSSPGGSGNTIYF.

The chain joins TRBV6-2 or TRBV6-3 to TRBJ2-1; 13 bases map to TRBD2. V shed 4 bases and J 7 bases; nucleotides not matched to a gene: 4. CDR1 and CDR2 (germline): MNHEY, SVGEGT. The CDR3 totals 15 residues. The CDR3: CASSSGTSGKNEQFF. The CDR3 region has the DNA TGTGCCAGCAGTTCCGGGACTAGCGGGAAGAATGAGCAGTTCTTC.

V gene TRBV7-2 combines with J gene TRBJ2-1, with TRBD1 identical over 9 bases. Germline lookup yields CDR1 SGHTA and CDR2 FQGNSA. The V gene end was trimmed by 0 bases and the J gene end by 10 bases; junction bases not matched to a gene: 7. The CDR3 sequence is 15 residues long. CDR3 sequence reads: CASSLAQGALHEQFF. CDR3 nucleotides: TGTGCCAGCAGCTTAGCACAGGGGGCCTTACACGAGCAGTTCTTC.

J is TRBJ1-1 and V is TRBV11-2, with a weak D call TRBD1 (6 bases). Germline V gives CDR1 SGHAT, CDR2 FQNNGV. This CDR3 has 15 amino acids. Trimming took off 6 bases at V and 1 base at J, with 15 bases between the two ends. CDR3 protein: CASRTIRGANTEAFF. The CDR3 DNA reads as TGTGCCAGCAGGACCATACGGGGGGCGAACACTGAAGCTTTCTTT.

The gene calls are TRBV11-2 and TRBJ2-3; 9 bases map to TRBD2. Germline assignment: CDR1 SGHAT and CDR2 FQNNGV. The CDR3 consists of 15 residues. V was pared by 3 bases and J by 7 bases, with 8 bases of the junction left unmatched. CDR3 sequence: CASSFRLAAPNTQYF. The DNA for the CDR3 is TGTGCCAGCAGCTTCCGACTAGCGGCCCCCAATACGCAGTATTTT.

V and J are TRBV19 and TRBJ1-1, with 7 nucleotides matching TRBD1. Germline CDR1 LNHDA, CDR2 SQIVND (reference sequence). The CDR3 is 15 amino acids. V trimming: 0 bases; J trimming: 5 bases; junction bases outside the gene matches: 6. The CDR3 nucleotides are TGTGCCAGTAGTATAGACCCGGGACAGCGGACTGAAGCTTTCTTT. Residues: CASSIDPGQRTEAFF.

The chain is built from TRBV19 and TRBJ2-1, with 7 bases aligning to TRBD2. The CDR3 is 19 amino acids. Germline loops: CDR1 LNHDA, CDR2 SQIVND (reference sequence). Unmatched junction bases numbered 16, after V lost 4 bases and J lost 1 base. CDR3 sequence reads: CASSTLGLGRGKSYNEQFF. For the CDR3, the DNA is TGTGCCAGTAGTACATTGGGACTGGGGAGGGGAAAGTCCTACAATGAGCAGTTCTTC.

The chain is built from TRBV12-3 or TRBV12-4 and TRBJ2-3; D is unresolved. The CDR3 is 10 amino acids. V was cut by 3 bases and J by 14 bases, with 9 bases left in between. The CDR3 here is CASSLSRMYF. The CDR3 DNA follows: TGTGCCAGCAGTTTGTCTAGAATGTATTTT.

V usage is TRBV27 and J usage is TRBJ2-6; TRBD2 agrees at 9 bases. CDR1 and CDR2 (germline): MNHEY, SMNVEV (reference sequence). After removal of 2 bases from V and 0 bases from J, the junction contained 11 bases not matched to a gene. This CDR3 has 20 amino acids. The CDR3 bases are TGTGCCAGCAGTTTAACCCCTAGGGGGACTAGCAGCTCTGGGGCCAACGTCCTGACTTTC. This translates into CASSLTPRGTSSSGANVLTF. The full variable domain, completed using reference TRBV27 and TRBJ2-6, is EAQVTQNPRYLITVTGKKLTVTCSQNMNHEYMSWYRQDPGLGLRQIYYSMNVEVTDKGDVPEGYKVSRKEKRNFPLILESPSPNQTSLYFCASSLTPRGTSSSGANVLTFGAGSRLTVL.

This clone was recorded only once. This same CDR3 is encoded by further DNA sequences in the sample. This chain connects TRBV7-2 to TRBJ1-1; 8 bases map to TRBD1. The V gene's germline CDR1 is SGHTA and CDR2 FQGNSA. The CDR3 length is 14 residues. V shed 6 bases, J shed 1 base, and the junction held 4 bases outside the gene matches. Here the CDR3 DNA reads TGTGCCAGCAGTCCAGGGGGCTCGAACACTGAAGCTTTCTTT. As protein: CASSPGGSNTEAFF.

V usage is TRBV18 and J usage is TRBJ2-2; D not certain. The V gene's germline CDR1 is KGHSH and CDR2 LQKENI. Trimming stripped 0 bases from V and 6 bases from J, with 8 bases between. This CDR3 spans 14 amino acids. The CDR3 region has the DNA TGTGCCAGCTCACCACCTGTGGGCCCCGGGGAGCTGTTTTTT. It specifies CASSPPVGPGELFF. Based on the CDR3 plus reference TRBV18 and TRBJ2-2, the full variable domain is NAGVMQNPRHLVRRRGQEARLRCSPMKGHSHVYWYRQLPEEGLKFMVYLQKENIIDESGMPKERFSAEFPKEGPSILRIQQVVRGDSAAYFCASSPPVGPGELFFGEGSRLTVL.

A few counts support this clone. CDR3 nucleotide sequence: TGTGCCAGCAGTGAATGGGCAGGGTCTGGAAACACCATATATTTT. Its protein is CASSEWAGSGNTIYF. This sequence joins TRBV2 and TRBJ1-3; a weak D match, TRBD1 (5 bases). The CDR3 is made up of 15 amino acids. V was cut by 2 bases and J by 1 base, with 9 bases left in between. CDR1 and CDR2 from the germline V gene are SNHLY and FYNNEI.

This chain uses TRBV19 with TRBJ1-1; D possibly corresponds to TRBD1 (5 bases). Between the trimmed V and J ends, which lost 0 bases and 3 bases, there was a span of 5 bases. The CDR3 loop spans 13 amino acids. From germline, CDR1 is LNHDA and CDR2 SQIVND (reference sequence). The CDR3 region is CASSIEQDTEAFF. The CDR3 nucleotides read TGTGCCAGTAGTATAGAACAGGACACTGAAGCTTTCTTT.

This chain connects TRBV7-6 to TRBJ1-6; 9 bases agree with TRBD1. This CDR3 contains 16 residues. Germline trimming cut 3 bases from V and 10 bases from J; bases unmatched to any gene: 10. The germline gives CDR1 SGHVS, CDR2 FNYEAQ. CDR3: CASSLGVGQGGSPLHF. The CDR3 bases are TGTGCCAGCAGCTTGGGGGTGGGACAGGGCGGATCACCCCTCCACTTT.

The J gene is TRBJ1-2, the V gene TRBV7-9; D is undetermined. The V gene's germline CDR1 is SEHNR and CDR2 FQNEAQ (reference sequence). The CDR3 is 14 amino acids. V lost 5 bases and J 6 bases, leaving 16 bases between the germline ends. CDR3 amino acids: CASSVLDHPDGYTF. The CDR3 region has the DNA TGTGCCAGCAGCGTCCTTGATCACCCGGATGGCTACACCTTC.